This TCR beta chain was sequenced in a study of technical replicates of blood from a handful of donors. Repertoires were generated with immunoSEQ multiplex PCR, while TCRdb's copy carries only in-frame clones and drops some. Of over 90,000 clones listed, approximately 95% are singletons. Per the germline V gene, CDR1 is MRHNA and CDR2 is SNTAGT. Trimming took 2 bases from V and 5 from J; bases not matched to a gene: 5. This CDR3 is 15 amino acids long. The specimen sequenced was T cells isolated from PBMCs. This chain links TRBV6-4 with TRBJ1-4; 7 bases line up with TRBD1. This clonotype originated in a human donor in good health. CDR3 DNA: TGTGCCAGCAGTGACGGAACAGGGGCAAATGAAAAACTGTTTTTT. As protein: CASSDGTGANEKLFF.